This T cell receptor (beta chain) is drawn from a study of shared clonotypes between healthy human individuals. TCRdb's table, derived via immunoSEQ multiplex PCR, lists solely in-frame clones and lacks some. The data contain about 2 million clones, roughly 95% of them singletons. The naive CD8 population came from CD45RO-negative cells selected for CCR7, without terminally differentiated effector memory CD45RA+ cells. The CDR3 spans 14 residues. V was pared by 4 bases and J by 6 bases, with 13 bases between. The germline CDR1 and CDR2 sequences are SGHNT and YENEEA. The sample comprised naive CD8+ T cells sorted from blood. V is TRBV11-3 and J is TRBJ2-1; the D gene is possibly TRBD1 (6 bases). The source is a man in his late teens or twenties in good health. The CDR3, as DNA: TGTGCCAGCAGCTCTTACAGGGAACCCAATGAGCAGTTCTTC. Its protein is CASSSYREPNEQFF.